These T cell receptor beta chains were read from a single sample in a study of blood T cell repertoires in COVID-19. Repertoires were generated with immunoSEQ multiplex PCR, while TCRdb's copy carries only in-frame clones and drops some. Of about 140,000 clones listed, roughly 79% are singletons. The specimen was PBMCs or T cells enriched from blood (not recorded which). The origin of the receptors is a woman between 50 and 59 years old who had recovered from COVID-19. Each CDR3 is given with its conserved first and last residue. Each record gives: V gene, clone size, CDR3 length, D gene, J gene, CDR3 protein, CDR3 DNA. D genes are given only for firm matches. Expanded clones are given a class, and other clones once, few, many or no size at all.

>TRBV6-5|.|14|.|TRBJ2-3
CASSLGGGAYTQYF
TGTGCCAGCAGTTTGGGGGGGGGCGCGTATACGCAGTATTTT
>TRBV12-3/TRBV12-4|.|13|.|TRBJ1-2
CASSLEAEYGYTF
TGTGCCAGCAGTTTGGAGGCCGAATATGGCTACACCTTC
>TRBV2|once|13|.|TRBJ2-3
CATRGTGTDTQYF
TGTGCCACAAGGGGCACGGGCACAGATACGCAGTATTTT
>TRBV29-1|.|14|TRBD1|TRBJ2-1
CSVPGQVTYNEQFF
TGCAGCGTTCCCGGACAGGTCACCTACAATGAGCAGTTCTTC
>TRBV10-3|.|15|TRBD2|TRBJ2-7
CAISDLAGGSYEQYF
TGTGCCATCAGTGACCTAGCGGGGGGTTCCTACGAGCAGTACTTC
>TRBV30|.|17|.|TRBJ1-6
CAWNVEAGAPYNSPLHF
TGTGCCTGGAACGTCGAGGCAGGGGCGCCCTATAATTCACCCCTCCACTTT
>TRBV28|.|15|.|TRBJ1-4
CASSGGGDSYEKLFF
TGTGCCAGCAGCGGTGGGGGGGACTCTTATGAAAAACTGTTTTTT
>TRBV27|.|15|.|TRBJ2-7
CASSPLGGSDYEQYF
TGTGCCAGCAGTCCACTAGGAGGGAGTGACTACGAGCAGTACTTC
>TRBV7-3|.|15|TRBD1|TRBJ2-7
CASSSLGQGAEEQYF
TGTGCCAGCAGCTCCCTAGGACAGGGGGCGGAAGAGCAGTACTTC
>TRBV13|once|15|TRBD1|TRBJ2-5
CASSSRGQGGETQYF
TGTGCCAGCAGCTCGAGGGGGCAGGGCGGCGAGACCCAGTACTTC
>TRBV27|.|14|TRBD1|TRBJ1-2
CASRYSGTAGGYTF
TGTGCCAGCAGATACTCCGGGACAGCGGGCGGCTACACCTTC
>TRBV7-9|.|16|.|TRBJ1-4
CASSLGSTGMTEKLFF
TGTGCCAGCAGCTTAGGCTCCACAGGGATGACCGAAAAACTGTTTTTT
>TRBV28|.|15|.|TRBJ1-1
CASRPFGDLNTEAFF
TGTGCCAGCAGACCGTTCGGAGATTTGAACACTGAAGCTTTCTTT
>TRBV14|few|13|.|TRBJ1-1
CASSQGFGTEAFF
TGTGCCAGCAGCCAAGGTTTCGGGACTGAAGCTTTCTTT
>TRBV3-1/TRBV3-2|.|15|TRBD1|TRBJ1-1
CASSHTPGGRTEAFF
TGTGCCAGCAGCCATACCCCAGGGGGCCGGACTGAAGCTTTCTTT
>TRBV7-3|once|14|TRBD1|TRBJ1-6
CASSSGQGNSPLHF
TGTGCCAGCAGCTCGGGACAGGGTAATTCACCCCTCCACTTT
>TRBV18|.|18|.|TRBJ2-2
CASSPLYSQGSNTGELFF
TGTGCCAGCTCACCACTTTATTCTCAGGGTTCGAACACCGGGGAGCTGTTTTTT
>TRBV10-1|few|14|.|TRBJ1-5
CASSESRAGQPQHF
TGCGCCAGCAGTGAATCCCGAGCAGGTCAGCCCCAGCATTTT
>TRBV30|.|14|TRBD1|TRBJ1-5
CAWSGGTGGQPQHF
TGTGCCTGGAGTGGCGGGACAGGGGGTCAGCCCCAGCATTTT
>TRBV30|.|16|.|TRBJ2-1
CAWSRARTAPYNEQFF
TGTGCCTGGAGTCGCGCGAGAACCGCCCCGTACAATGAGCAGTTCTTC
>TRBV27|.|12|TRBD1|TRBJ1-2
CASGYRGSGYTF
TGTGCCAGCGGATACAGGGGAAGTGGCTACACCTTC
>TRBV28|.|14|.|TRBJ1-5
CASIGHVSNQPQHF
TGTGCCAGCATCGGACATGTTAGCAATCAGCCCCAGCATTTT
>TRBV5-1|once|13|.|TRBJ1-6
CASSLLRDSPLHF
TGCGCCAGCAGCTTACTACGTGATTCACCCCTCCACTTT
>TRBV5-5|.|15|.|TRBJ1-3
CASSTDRNSGNTIYF
TGTGCCAGCAGCACCGACAGGAACTCTGGAAACACCATATATTTT
>TRBV29-1|.|14|.|TRBJ1-5
CSVEDKGKGQPQHF
TGCAGCGTTGAAGATAAGGGGAAGGGTCAGCCCCAGCATTTT